A single T cell receptor beta chain is shown here with its context. The CDR3 is 14 residues long. Between the trimmed V and J ends, which lost 6 bases and 5 bases, there was a span of 16 bases. CDR1 MNHEY and CDR2 SVGAGI come from the germline V gene. TCRdb's table, derived via immunoSEQ multiplex PCR, lists solely in-frame clones and lacks some. The sample contains about 130,000 clones, 86% of which appear only once. This entry is derived from a study of blood T cell repertoires in COVID-19. Background on the study: There were acute and convalescent COVID-19 samples, and they came from the United States, Italy and Spain.

This clonotype originated in a human donor in a cohort sampled during active COVID-19. V is TRBV6-5 and J is TRBJ1-1; no definite D call. The source material was peripheral blood. The CDR3 coding sequence is TGTGCCAGCAGCCCCAACAAACCGGGTACTGAAGCTTTCTTT. This encodes CASSPNKPGTEAFF.